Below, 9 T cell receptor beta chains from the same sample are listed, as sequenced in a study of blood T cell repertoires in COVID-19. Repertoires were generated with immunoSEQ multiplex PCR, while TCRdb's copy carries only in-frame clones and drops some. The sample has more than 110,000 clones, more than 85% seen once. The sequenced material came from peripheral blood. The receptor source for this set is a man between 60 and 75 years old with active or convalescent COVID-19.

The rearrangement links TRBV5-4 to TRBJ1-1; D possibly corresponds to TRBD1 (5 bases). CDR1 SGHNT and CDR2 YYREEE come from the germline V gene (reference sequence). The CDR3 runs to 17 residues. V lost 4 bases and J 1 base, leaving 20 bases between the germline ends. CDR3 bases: TGTGCCAGCAGCCCTACAGGAGGGTTCGATGGGAACACTGAAGCTTTCTTT. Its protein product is CASSPTGGFDGNTEAFF.

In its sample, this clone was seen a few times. The chain's CDR3 is CASSLGTGSEAFF. In DNA form, the CDR3 reads TGTGCCAGCAGCTTGGGGACGGGGTCTGAAGCTTTCTTT. The rearrangement joins TRBV5-6 to TRBJ1-1; D remains unclear. Trimming took 0 bases from V and 6 from J, leaving 9 bases between them. Germline V gene lookup returns CDR1 SGHDT and CDR2 YYEEEE. This CDR3 is 13 amino acids long.

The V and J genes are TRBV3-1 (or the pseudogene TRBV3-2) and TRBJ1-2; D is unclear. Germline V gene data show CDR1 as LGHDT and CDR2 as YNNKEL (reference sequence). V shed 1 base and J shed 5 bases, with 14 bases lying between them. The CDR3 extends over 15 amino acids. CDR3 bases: TGTGCCAGCAGCCAAGGAGGGAAAAAAGGGTATGGCTACACCTTC. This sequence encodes CASSQGGKKGYGYTF.

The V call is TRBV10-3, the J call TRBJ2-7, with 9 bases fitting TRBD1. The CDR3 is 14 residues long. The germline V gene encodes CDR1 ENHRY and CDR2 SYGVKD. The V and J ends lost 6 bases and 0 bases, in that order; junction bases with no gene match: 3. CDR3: CAIRGTGSSYEQYF. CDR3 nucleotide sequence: TGTGCCATCAGGGGGACAGGGAGCTCCTACGAGCAGTACTTC.

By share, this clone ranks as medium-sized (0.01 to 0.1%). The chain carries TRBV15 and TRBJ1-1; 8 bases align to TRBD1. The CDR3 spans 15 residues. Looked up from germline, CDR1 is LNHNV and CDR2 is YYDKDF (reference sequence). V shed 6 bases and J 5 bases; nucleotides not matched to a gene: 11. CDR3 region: CATSPGGQGSTEAFF. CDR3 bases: TGTGCCACCAGTCCCGGCGGACAGGGATCAACTGAAGCTTTCTTT.

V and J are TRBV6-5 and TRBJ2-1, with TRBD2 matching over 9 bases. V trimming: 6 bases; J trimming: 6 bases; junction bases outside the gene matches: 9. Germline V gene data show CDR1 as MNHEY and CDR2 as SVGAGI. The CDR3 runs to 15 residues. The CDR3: CASSLSGRRPNEQFF. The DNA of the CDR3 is TGTGCCAGCAGCCTTAGCGGGAGAAGGCCCAATGAGCAGTTCTTC.

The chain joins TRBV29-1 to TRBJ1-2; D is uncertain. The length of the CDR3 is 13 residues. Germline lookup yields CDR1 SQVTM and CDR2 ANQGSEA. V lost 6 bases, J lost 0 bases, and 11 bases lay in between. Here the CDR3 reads CSVPGTANYGYTF. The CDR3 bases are TGCAGCGTCCCCGGTACGGCTAACTATGGCTACACCTTC.

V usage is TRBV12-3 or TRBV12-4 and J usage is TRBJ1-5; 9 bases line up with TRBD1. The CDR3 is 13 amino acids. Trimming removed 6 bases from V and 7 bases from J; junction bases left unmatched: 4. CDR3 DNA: TGTGCCAGCAGGGGACAGGGAGGCCAGCCCCAGCATTTT. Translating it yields CASRGQGGQPQHF.

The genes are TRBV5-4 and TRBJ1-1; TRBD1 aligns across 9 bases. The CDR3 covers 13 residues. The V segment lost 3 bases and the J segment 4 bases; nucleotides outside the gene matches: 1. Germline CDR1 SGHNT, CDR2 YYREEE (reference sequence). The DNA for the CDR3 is TGTGCCAGCAGCTCGACAGGGGGCACTGAAGCTTTCTTT. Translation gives CASSSTGGTEAFF.